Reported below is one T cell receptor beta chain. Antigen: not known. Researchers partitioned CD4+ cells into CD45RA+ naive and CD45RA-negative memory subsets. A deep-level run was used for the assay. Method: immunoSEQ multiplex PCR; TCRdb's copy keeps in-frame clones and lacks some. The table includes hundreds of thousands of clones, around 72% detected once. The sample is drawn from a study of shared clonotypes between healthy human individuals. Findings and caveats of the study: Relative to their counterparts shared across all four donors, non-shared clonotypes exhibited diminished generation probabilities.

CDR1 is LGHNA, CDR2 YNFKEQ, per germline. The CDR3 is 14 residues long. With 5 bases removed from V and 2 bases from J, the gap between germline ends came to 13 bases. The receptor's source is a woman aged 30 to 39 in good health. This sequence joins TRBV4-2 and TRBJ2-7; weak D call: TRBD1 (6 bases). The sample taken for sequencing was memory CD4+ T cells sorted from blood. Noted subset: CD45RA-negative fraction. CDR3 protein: CASSLHRETYEQYF. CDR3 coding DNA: TGTGCCAGCAGCTTGCACAGGGAAACCTACGAGCAGTACTTC.